One T cell receptor beta chain is described in this entry. Its specificity is not known. Other DNA sequences within the sample encode an identical CDR3. This sample stems from a study of shared clonotypes between healthy human individuals. Findings and caveats of the study: The study found roughly 5% of naive CD4 clonotypes shared across a handful of donors.

Losses at the gene ends were 2 bases for V and 2 bases for J; bases not matched to a gene: 4. This CDR3 comprises 14 residues. In germline, CDR1 is SGHRS, CDR2 YFSETQ. Researchers ran the assay at a deep level. The genomic DNA of each subset was split evenly across several immunoSEQ plates. The table came from immunoSEQ multiplex PCR; TCRdb's copy has only in-frame clones and leaves some out. The table lists about 2 million clones, about 95% of them singletons, with 0.13% in the top ten. Specimen: naive CD4+ T cells sorted from blood. Subset reported: CD45RA+ positively selected. This clonotype was obtained from a man younger than 30 in good health. The rearrangement uses TRBV5-1 and TRBJ2-7, with 7 positions matching TRBD1. CDR3 nucleotides: TGCGCCAGCAGCTTAGACAGGGTCGCCTACGAGCAGTACTTC. Amino acids: CASSLDRVAYEQYF.